A single sample gave rise to the 14 T cell receptor beta chains below, sequenced in a study of cytomegalovirus exposure and HLA in healthy donors. This table comes from immunoSEQ multiplex PCR, and its TCRdb copy is limited to in-frame clones, with some not included. Here the sample spans over 110,000 clones, approximately 84% being singletons. The sample taken for sequencing was PBMCs. Receptors were obtained from a woman in her 30s in good health and CMV-seronegative.

The chain links TRBV4-3 to TRBJ2-3; 7 bases are a match to TRBD1. With 0 bases clipped from V and 6 bases from J, the junction kept 6 bases outside the gene matches. The CDR3 has 15 amino acids. From germline, CDR1 is LGHNA and CDR2 YSLEER. CDR3 nucleotides: TGCGCCAGCAGCCAAGATCACAGGGGAGTCGATACGCAGTATTTT. Residues: CASSQDHRGVDTQYF.

This chain uses TRBV7-2 with TRBJ2-2, with 7 bases lining up with TRBD1. The CDR3 covers 15 residues. Germline lookup yields CDR1 SGHTA and CDR2 FQGNSA. Trimming removed 2 bases from V and 5 bases from J; junction bases left unmatched: 5. DNA for the CDR3: TGTGCCAGCAGCTTAAGAGGGGGCAGGACCGGGGAGCTGTTTTTT. Translation gives CASSLRGGRTGELFF.

This chain joins TRBV5-1 and TRBJ1-1; 12 bases map to TRBD1. V lost 4 bases, J lost 4 bases, and 11 bases stayed unmatched. Germline V gene data show CDR1 as SGHRS and CDR2 as YFSETQ. The CDR3 extends over 17 amino acids. The CDR3: CASSPGTGGPASTEAFF. Written as DNA, the CDR3 is TGCGCCAGCAGCCCGGGGACAGGGGGCCCGGCGAGCACTGAAGCTTTCTTT.

The gene calls are TRBV7-2 and TRBJ2-7; D might be TRBD2 (6 bases). The germline gives CDR1 SGHTA, CDR2 FQGNSA. Between the trimmed V and J ends, which lost 5 bases and 0 bases, there was a span of 8 bases. The CDR3 has 13 residues. The CDR3 reads CASSGGSSYEQYF. In DNA form, the CDR3 reads TGTGCCAGCAGCGGGGGGAGCTCCTACGAGCAGTACTTC.

This chain uses TRBV6-5 with TRBJ2-3, with 7 bases matching TRBD1. Germline CDR1 and CDR2: MNHEY and SVGAGI. V shed 6 bases and J 5 bases; nucleotides not matched to a gene: 8. This CDR3 region has 14 residues. CDR3 nucleotide sequence: TGTGCCAGCAGCGGACAGGCCTTGGGAGATACGCAGTATTTT. The encoded protein is CASSGQALGDTQYF.

This rearrangement joins TRBV2 to TRBJ1-1; 8 bases align to TRBD1. This CDR3 is built from 14 residues. The J segment lost 1 base and the V segment lost 6 bases, leaving 4 bases of the junction unmatched. Germline V gene data show CDR1 as SNHLY and CDR2 as FYNNEI. CDR3 region: CASRAGTGNTEAFF. The CDR3 DNA follows: TGTGCCAGCAGGGCCGGGACAGGGAACACTGAAGCTTTCTTT.

The J gene is TRBJ2-7, the V gene TRBV5-1; TRBD1 is a possible D gene (6 bases). Germline values: CDR1 SGHRS, CDR2 YFSETQ. The CDR3 consists of 15 residues. V was pared by 0 bases and J by 3 bases, with 13 bases between. The CDR3 nucleotides are TGCGCCAGCAGCTTGGGGACAGTCTCCGTCTACGAGCAGTACTTC. Translated, it gives CASSLGTVSVYEQYF. The full variable domain, with the rest looked up from reference TRBV5-1 and TRBJ2-7, is KAGVTQTPRYLIKTRGQQVTLSCSPISGHRSVSWYQQTPGQGLQFLFEYFSETQRNKGNFPGRFSGRQFSNSRSEMNVSTLELGDSALYLCASSLGTVSVYEQYFGPGTRLTVT.

This CDR3 reads CASSLGQGPAEETQYF. CDR3 DNA sequence: TGCGCCAGCAGTCTTGGACAGGGACCCGCCGAAGAGACCCAGTACTTC. V and J are TRBV5-1 and TRBJ2-5, with 8 bases lining up with TRBD1. CDR1 and CDR2 from the germline V gene are SGHRS and YFSETQ. V lost 5 bases, J lost 3 bases, and 12 bases stayed unmatched. This CDR3 region has 16 residues.

Concerning this clone itself: Other DNA sequences from this sample encode an identical CDR3 as well. The chain has TRBV5-1 and TRBJ1-1; a weak D match, TRBD1 (5 bases). From germline, CDR1 is SGHRS and CDR2 YFSETQ. Trimming took 0 bases from V and 4 from J, leaving 7 bases between them. This CDR3 has 13 amino acids. DNA of the CDR3: TGCGCCAGCAGCTTGGGGGGGGGCACTGAAGCTTTCTTT. Translating gives CASSLGGGTEAFF.

The chain uses TRBV4-1 and TRBJ2-1, with 8 bases fitting TRBD1. V dropped 3 bases and J dropped 5; count of bases not matched to a gene: 3. The CDR3 extends over 14 amino acids. Per the germline V gene, CDR1 is MGHRA and CDR2 is YSYEKL. CDR3 in DNA: TGCGCCAGCAGCCATTTGACAGGGGACAATGAGCAGTTCTTC. Its translation: CASSHLTGDNEQFF.

A single count supports this clone. The rearrangement uses TRBV28 and TRBJ2-4; no clear D. The germline V gene encodes CDR1 MDHEN and CDR2 SYDVKM. The CDR3 spans 17 residues. Trimming stripped 2 bases from V and 4 bases from J, with 18 bases between. DNA for the CDR3: TGTGCCAGCAGTTTAGACGGCCCCGGCGGTTTTAAAAACATTCAGTACTTC. It encodes CASSLDGPGGFKNIQYF.

This chain links TRBV5-1 with TRBJ2-7; TRBD1 matches at 12 bases. V lost 4 bases and J lost 5; bases outside the gene matches: 7. The CDR3 totals 15 residues. Looked up from germline, CDR1 is SGHRS and CDR2 is YFSETQ. CDR3 loop: CASSRDRGRRNEQYF. CDR3 bases: TGCGCCAGCAGCCGGGACAGGGGGCGCCGAAACGAGCAGTACTTC. Supplemented by reference TRBV5-1 and TRBJ2-7, the full variable domain reads KAGVTQTPRYLIKTRGQQVTLSCSPISGHRSVSWYQQTPGQGLQFLFEYFSETQRNKGNFPGRFSGRQFSNSRSEMNVSTLELGDSALYLCASSRDRGRRNEQYFGPGTRLTVT.

This clone was recorded only once. The gene calls are TRBV11-2 and TRBJ2-7; TRBD1 is a possible D gene (5 bases). V was trimmed by 3 bases and J by 0 bases, leaving 6 bases between them. Per the germline V gene, CDR1 is SGHAT and CDR2 is FQNNGV. The CDR3 has 13 amino acids. The CDR3 loop is CASSLDTSYEQYF. CDR3 coding DNA: TGTGCCAGCAGCTTGGACACCTCCTACGAGCAGTACTTC.

This clone was seen a few times. The V call is TRBV14, the J call TRBJ1-2; D might be TRBD1 (5 bases). The CDR3 contains 13 residues. Trimming stripped 1 base from V and 4 bases from J, with 7 bases between. CDR1 SGHDN and CDR2 FVKESK come from the germline V gene. CDR3 in DNA: TGTGCCAGCAGCCAAGCGGACATCTATGGCTACACCTTC. Its protein product is CASSQADIYGYTF.